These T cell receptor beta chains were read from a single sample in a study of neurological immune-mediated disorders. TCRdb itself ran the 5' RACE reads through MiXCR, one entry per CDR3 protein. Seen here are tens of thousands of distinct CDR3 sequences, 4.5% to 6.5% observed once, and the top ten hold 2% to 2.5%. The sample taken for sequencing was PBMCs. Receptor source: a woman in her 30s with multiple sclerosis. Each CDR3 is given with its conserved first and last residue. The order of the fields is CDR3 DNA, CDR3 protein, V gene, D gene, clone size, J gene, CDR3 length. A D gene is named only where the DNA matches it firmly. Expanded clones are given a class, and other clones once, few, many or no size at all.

CDR3nt: TGCGCCAGCAGCTTGGACATAAACACTGAAGCTTTCTTT; CDR3aa: CASSLDINTEAFF; v_gene: TRBV5-1; d_gene: NA; abundance: NA; j_gene: TRBJ1-1; len: 13
CDR3nt: TGCGCCAGCAGCCCCCGCGGAGGCGTCAACACTGAAGCTTTCTTT; CDR3aa: CASSPRGGVNTEAFF; v_gene: TRBV5-1; d_gene: NA; abundance: many; j_gene: TRBJ1-1; len: 15
CDR3nt: TGTGCCAGCAGTTTGAGGTCCGGCAACACTGAAGCTTTCTTT; CDR3aa: CASSLRSGNTEAFF; v_gene: TRBV12-3/TRBV12-4; d_gene: NA; abundance: many; j_gene: TRBJ1-1; len: 14
CDR3nt: TGCAGTGCCGGGGACAAAGCTTTCTTT; CDR3aa: CSAGDKAFF; v_gene: TRBV20-1; d_gene: NA; abundance: many; j_gene: TRBJ1-1; len: 9
CDR3nt: TGTGCCAGCAGCTATCTAGCGGGGGCGTACAATGAGCAGTTCTTC; CDR3aa: CASSYLAGAYNEQFF; v_gene: TRBV9; d_gene: TRBD2; abundance: NA; j_gene: TRBJ2-1; len: 15
CDR3nt: TGCAGTGCTAGGCCTCTTACAGGGCCAGATACGCAGTATTTT; CDR3aa: CSARPLTGPDTQYF; v_gene: TRBV20-1; d_gene: NA; abundance: many; j_gene: TRBJ2-3; len: 14
CDR3nt: TGTGCCAGCAGCCAGTCTGCGGGACTAGGGGGAGAGACCCAGTACTTC; CDR3aa: CASSQSAGLGGETQYF; v_gene: TRBV5-4; d_gene: TRBD2; abundance: few; j_gene: TRBJ2-5; len: 16
CDR3nt: TGCAGTGCTGGACCGGGACAGGGTGCTTCGTACGAGCAGTACTTC; CDR3aa: CSAGPGQGASYEQYF; v_gene: TRBV20-1; d_gene: TRBD1; abundance: many; j_gene: TRBJ2-7; len: 15
CDR3nt: TGTGCCAGCAGGCGGACTAGCACAGATACGCAGTATTTT; CDR3aa: CASRRTSTDTQYF; v_gene: TRBV7-6; d_gene: NA; abundance: many; j_gene: TRBJ2-3; len: 13
CDR3nt: TGTGCCAGCAGCCAACTGAGGTTCGCGGGAGGGACGCATGAGCAGTTCTTC; CDR3aa: CASSQLRFAGGTHEQFF; v_gene: TRBV3-1; d_gene: TRBD2; abundance: many; j_gene: TRBJ2-1; len: 17
CDR3nt: TGTGCCAGCTCACCTAGCACGGCAATATGGGTAACGGGTCATGAGCAGTTCTTC; CDR3aa: CASSPSTAIWVTGHEQFF; v_gene: TRBV18; d_gene: NA; abundance: NA; j_gene: TRBJ2-1; len: 18
CDR3nt: TGTGCCATCAGTGAGGGGACAGGGGGCACAGATACGCAGTATTTT; CDR3aa: CAISEGTGGTDTQYF; v_gene: TRBV10-3; d_gene: TRBD1; abundance: many; j_gene: TRBJ2-3; len: 15
CDR3nt: TGCAGTGCTAGCGAATCCTACGAGCAGTACTTC; CDR3aa: CSASESYEQYF; v_gene: TRBV20-1; d_gene: NA; abundance: few; j_gene: TRBJ2-7; len: 11
CDR3nt: TGTGCCACCAGCTCGGGGGGGTTTTCCGGGGAGCTGTTTTTT; CDR3aa: CATSSGGFSGELFF; v_gene: TRBV15; d_gene: TRBD2; abundance: NA; j_gene: TRBJ2-2; len: 14
CDR3nt: TGCAGTGCGGGGCCCGGGGTAAGGTTCTACGAGCAGTACTTC; CDR3aa: CSAGPGVRFYEQYF; v_gene: TRBV20-1; d_gene: NA; abundance: many; j_gene: TRBJ2-7; len: 14
CDR3nt: TGCGCCAGCAGCCTGAGGACGGGGACTAGCGGGAACACCGGGGAGCTGTTTTTT; CDR3aa: CASSLRTGTSGNTGELFF; v_gene: TRBV5-1; d_gene: TRBD2; abundance: many; j_gene: TRBJ2-2; len: 18
CDR3nt: TGTGCCAGCAGCTTTGGCACAGGGGGCGTTAATACGCAGTATTTT; CDR3aa: CASSFGTGGVNTQYF; v_gene: TRBV5-4; d_gene: TRBD1; abundance: NA; j_gene: TRBJ2-3; len: 15
CDR3nt: TGTGCCAGCAGCACCCCCCTAGTAGCCTACGAGCAGTACTTC; CDR3aa: CASSTPLVAYEQYF; v_gene: TRBV7-2; d_gene: NA; abundance: many; j_gene: TRBJ2-7; len: 14
CDR3nt: TGCGCCAGCAGCTTGGGGGGTTCCTACAATGAGCAGTTCTTC; CDR3aa: CASSLGGSYNEQFF; v_gene: TRBV5-1; d_gene: NA; abundance: many; j_gene: TRBJ2-1; len: 14
CDR3nt: TGCAGTGCCCTAACAGGGGGGGCCACAGATACGCAGTATTTT; CDR3aa: CSALTGGATDTQYF; v_gene: TRBV20-1; d_gene: NA; abundance: many; j_gene: TRBJ2-3; len: 14
CDR3nt: TGTGCCAGCAGGCTCGACACTGAAGCTTTCTTT; CDR3aa: CASRLDTEAFF; v_gene: TRBV7-9; d_gene: NA; abundance: many; j_gene: TRBJ1-1; len: 11
CDR3nt: TGCAGTGCTAGAAAGCGGGAGGGCGGCAACGAGCAGTACTTC; CDR3aa: CSARKREGGNEQYF; v_gene: TRBV20-1; d_gene: TRBD2; abundance: many; j_gene: TRBJ2-7; len: 14
CDR3nt: TGTGCCTCCAGCTTTTGGGGATCTGGGGCCAACGTCCTGACTTTC; CDR3aa: CASSFWGSGANVLTF; v_gene: TRBV7-9; d_gene: NA; abundance: few; j_gene: TRBJ2-6; len: 15
CDR3nt: TGCAGTGATAGAGGAAAGGGTGGAGATACGCAGTATTTT; CDR3aa: CSDRGKGGDTQYF; v_gene: TRBV20-1; d_gene: NA; abundance: few; j_gene: TRBJ2-3; len: 13
CDR3nt: TGCAGTACCCCGGGACCACGCACAGATACGCAGTATTTT; CDR3aa: CSTPGPRTDTQYF; v_gene: TRBV20-1; d_gene: NA; abundance: many; j_gene: TRBJ2-3; len: 13
CDR3nt: TGTGCCAGCAGCCACGGGACAGGGAGGAATGAGCAGTTCTTC; CDR3aa: CASSHGTGRNEQFF; v_gene: TRBV5-5; d_gene: TRBD1; abundance: few; j_gene: TRBJ2-1; len: 14
CDR3nt: TGCGCCAGCAGCTTGCTAGCGGGATACAATGAGCAGTTCTTC; CDR3aa: CASSLLAGYNEQFF; v_gene: TRBV5-1; d_gene: TRBD2; abundance: many; j_gene: TRBJ2-1; len: 14
CDR3nt: TGCAGTGCTCCAGGGGGATTGATGGACGAGCAGTACTTC; CDR3aa: CSAPGGLMDEQYF; v_gene: TRBV20-1; d_gene: TRBD1; abundance: many; j_gene: TRBJ2-7; len: 13
CDR3nt: TGTGCCAGCAGCCGCGGACAGGGACAAGAGACCCAGTACTTC; CDR3aa: CASSRGQGQETQYF; v_gene: TRBV7-9; d_gene: TRBD1; abundance: many; j_gene: TRBJ2-5; len: 14
CDR3nt: TGTGCCAGCAGTTACGGACTAGCGGGAGGAGGAGATGAGCAGTTCTTC; CDR3aa: CASSYGLAGGGDEQFF; v_gene: TRBV6-5; d_gene: TRBD2; abundance: NA; j_gene: TRBJ2-1; len: 16
CDR3nt: TGCGCCAGCAGCCCGGAACTAGCGGGAGGGGACAATGAGCAGTTCTTC; CDR3aa: CASSPELAGGDNEQFF; v_gene: TRBV5-1; d_gene: TRBD2; abundance: many; j_gene: TRBJ2-1; len: 16
CDR3nt: TGTGCCAGCACCCCCGGGACCCACAATCAGCCCCAGCATTTT; CDR3aa: CASTPGTHNQPQHF; v_gene: TRBV12-3/TRBV12-4; d_gene: NA; abundance: many; j_gene: TRBJ1-5; len: 14
CDR3nt: TGTGCCAGCAGTTACGGCCTAGGATCCTACGAGCAGTACTTC; CDR3aa: CASSYGLGSYEQYF; v_gene: TRBV6-5; d_gene: NA; abundance: many; j_gene: TRBJ2-7; len: 14
CDR3nt: TGCGCCAGCAGCCAAGATGTCCCGGGGGGGTTCTATGGCTACACCTTC; CDR3aa: CASSQDVPGGFYGYTF; v_gene: TRBV4-1; d_gene: NA; abundance: many; j_gene: TRBJ1-2; len: 16
CDR3nt: TGCGCCAGCACCCGCATAGCGGGGGGGACCGGGGAGCTGTTTTTT; CDR3aa: CASTRIAGGTGELFF; v_gene: TRBV5-1; d_gene: TRBD2; abundance: many; j_gene: TRBJ2-2; len: 15
CDR3nt: TGTGCCACCAGCTCTAGCCATGAGGGAAACACTGAAGCTTTCTTT; CDR3aa: CATSSSHEGNTEAFF; v_gene: TRBV15; d_gene: NA; abundance: many; j_gene: TRBJ1-1; len: 15
CDR3nt: TGTGCCATCAGCACCGGGACTACGAACCAGTACTTC; CDR3aa: CAISTGTTNQYF; v_gene: TRBV10-3; d_gene: TRBD2; abundance: NA; j_gene: TRBJ2-5; len: 12
CDR3nt: TGTGCCAGCAGCTTTCCCGCGGGGAGGTACGTCGGTGGAGATACGCAGTATTTT; CDR3aa: CASSFPAGRYVGGDTQYF; v_gene: TRBV7-9; d_gene: NA; abundance: many; j_gene: TRBJ2-3; len: 18
CDR3nt: TGTGCCAGCAGCTCCACCAAGGGCGGGGGCTATGGCTACACCTTC; CDR3aa: CASSSTKGGGYGYTF; v_gene: TRBV2; d_gene: NA; abundance: many; j_gene: TRBJ1-2; len: 15
CDR3nt: TGCGCCAGCAGCGCCTTGGACAGGGGGCGCGACACTGAAGCTTTCTTT; CDR3aa: CASSALDRGRDTEAFF; v_gene: TRBV5-1; d_gene: TRBD1; abundance: few; j_gene: TRBJ1-1; len: 16
CDR3nt: TGTGCCAGCAGTTTAGGGACTAGCGCTGCTGAGCAGTTCTTC; CDR3aa: CASSLGTSAAEQFF; v_gene: TRBV12-3/TRBV12-4; d_gene: TRBD2; abundance: many; j_gene: TRBJ2-1; len: 14
CDR3nt: TGTGCCAGCAGCGAGCGGGAGGGCCTTTGGAATGAGCAGTTCTTC; CDR3aa: CASSEREGLWNEQFF; v_gene: TRBV7-9; d_gene: TRBD2; abundance: many; j_gene: TRBJ2-1; len: 15
CDR3nt: TGCGCCAGCAGCTTGGCAGGGGGATTCGAAGAGACCCAGTACTTC; CDR3aa: CASSLAGGFEETQYF; v_gene: TRBV5-1; d_gene: TRBD1; abundance: many; j_gene: TRBJ2-5; len: 15
CDR3nt: TGCAGCGTGGGGGGAGGGCTGGAGACCCAGTACTTC; CDR3aa: CSVGGGLETQYF; v_gene: TRBV29-1; d_gene: TRBD2; abundance: many; j_gene: TRBJ2-5; len: 12
CDR3nt: TGCGCCAGCAGCCCCGGGTTCGGTGAGACCCAGTACTTC; CDR3aa: CASSPGFGETQYF; v_gene: TRBV5-1; d_gene: NA; abundance: many; j_gene: TRBJ2-5; len: 13
CDR3nt: TGCAGTGCTAGATCAGAGACAGGTTTGAATGGTGAGCAGTTCTTC; CDR3aa: CSARSETGLNGEQFF; v_gene: TRBV20-1; d_gene: NA; abundance: many; j_gene: TRBJ2-1; len: 15
CDR3nt: TGTGCCAGCAGCCTTCGTGGGTCTGGGAATGAGCAGTTCTTC; CDR3aa: CASSLRGSGNEQFF; v_gene: TRBV6-5; d_gene: NA; abundance: many; j_gene: TRBJ2-1; len: 14